This note documents a single TCR beta chain sequence. The CDR3 consists of 16 residues. With 3 bases clipped from V and 5 bases from J, the junction kept 8 bases outside the gene matches. Germline loops: CDR1 KGHSH, CDR2 LQKENI. This entry comes from a study of blood T cell repertoires in COVID-19. Produced via immunoSEQ multiplex PCR; TCRdb's table is partial and in-frame only. The sample has about 270,000 clones, around 91% seen once; the top ten hold 2% to 3%. The origin of this receptor is a woman aged 18 to 35 who had recovered from COVID-19. The chain recombines TRBV18 with TRBJ1-1; 11 positions agree with TRBD1. The sample comprised PBMCs or T cells enriched from blood (not recorded which). This CDR3 is CASSPGTGGSRTEAFF. CDR3 DNA sequence: TGTGCCAGCTCACCGGGGACAGGGGGTTCAAGAACTGAAGCTTTCTTT.